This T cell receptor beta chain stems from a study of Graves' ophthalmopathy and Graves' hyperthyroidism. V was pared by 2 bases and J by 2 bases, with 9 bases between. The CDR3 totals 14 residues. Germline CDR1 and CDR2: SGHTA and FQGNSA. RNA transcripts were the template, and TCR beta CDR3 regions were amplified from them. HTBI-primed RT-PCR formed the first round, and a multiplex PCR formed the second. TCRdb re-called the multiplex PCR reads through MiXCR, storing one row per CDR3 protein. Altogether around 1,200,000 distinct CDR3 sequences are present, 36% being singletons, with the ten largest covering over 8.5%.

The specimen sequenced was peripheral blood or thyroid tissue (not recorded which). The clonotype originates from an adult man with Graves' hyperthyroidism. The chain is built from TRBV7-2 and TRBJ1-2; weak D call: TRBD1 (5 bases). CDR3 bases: TGTGCCAGCAGCTTAATGGGGCGGAACTATGGCTACACCTTC. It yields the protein CASSLMGRNYGYTF. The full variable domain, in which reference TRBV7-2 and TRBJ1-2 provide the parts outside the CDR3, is GAGVSQSPSNKVTEKGKDVELRCDPISGHTALYWYRQSLGQGLEFLIYFQGNSAPDKSGLPSDRFSAERTGGSVSTLTIQRTQQEDSAVYLCASSLMGRNYGYTFGSGTRLTVV.